The 29 T cell receptor beta chains listed next were all sequenced from one sample in a study of blood T cell repertoires in COVID-19. Profiling relied on immunoSEQ multiplex PCR, and the TCRdb table lists in-frame clones only, not all of them. Of 450,000 or so clones detected, approximately 90% appear once; the ten largest clones hold approximately 0.92%. Material: peripheral blood. Receptors were obtained from a man aged 18 to 30 with COVID-19, enrolled during active disease.

J is TRBJ1-2 and V is TRBV3-1 (or the pseudogene TRBV3-2), with a weak D call TRBD1 (6 bases). The CDR3 contains 15 residues. In germline, CDR1 is LGHDT, CDR2 YNNKEL (reference sequence). Trimming cost V 1 base and J 4 bases, with 13 bases left between them. CDR3 bases: TGTGCCAGCAGCCAAGCTCACAGGGCGGGCTATGGCTACACCTTC. It translates to CASSQAHRAGYGYTF.

The rearrangement joins TRBV12-5 to TRBJ2-7; D is uncertain. V was pared by 0 bases and J by 0 bases, with 18 bases between. The CDR3 extends over 18 amino acids. Germline V gene data show CDR1 as LGHNT and CDR2 as FRNRAP. The CDR3 nucleotides are TGTGCTAGTGGTTTGGTGGTTAGTCGAGGAACCCTCTCCTACGAGCAGTACTTC. Residues: CASGLVVSRGTLSYEQYF. Together with reference TRBV12-5 and TRBJ2-7, the CDR3 gives the full variable domain: DARVTQTPRHKVTEMGQEVTMRCQPILGHNTVFWYRQTMMQGLELLAYFRNRAPLDDSGMPKDRFSAEMPDATLATLKIQPSEPRDSAVYFCASGLVVSRGTLSYEQYFGPGTRLTVT.

This clone was seen more than once but under ten times. The chain combines TRBV7-9 with TRBJ1-1; no definite D call. Per the germline V gene, CDR1 is SEHNR and CDR2 is FQNEAQ (reference sequence). The CDR3 runs 15 residues. V was trimmed by 4 bases and J by 0 bases, leaving 12 bases between them. The CDR3 reads CASSSGDRLNTEAFF. The CDR3 region has the DNA TGTGCCAGCAGCTCCGGAGACCGTCTGAACACTGAAGCTTTCTTT. Variable domain in full (rest from reference TRBV7-9 and TRBJ1-1): DTGVSQNPRHKITKRGQNVTFRCDPISEHNRLYWYRQTLGQGPEFLTYFQNEAQLEKSRLLSDRFSAERPKGSFSTLEIQRTEQGDSAMYLCASSSGDRLNTEAFFGQGTRLTVV.

The chain uses TRBV3-1 (or the pseudogene TRBV3-2) and TRBJ2-7; D is perhaps TRBD2 (6 bases). The germline V and J ends were trimmed by 0 bases and 4 bases, with 10 bases remaining between them. The CDR3 totals 14 residues. The germline gives CDR1 LGHDT, CDR2 YNNKEL (reference sequence). Here the CDR3 reads CASSQDPLAYEQYF. The CDR3 DNA sequence: TGTGCCAGCAGCCAAGACCCACTAGCTTACGAGCAGTACTTC.

The chain uses TRBV11-2 and TRBJ1-1; D unresolved. V dropped 3 bases and J dropped 3 bases, with 2 bases sitting between them. The CDR3 spans 11 residues. Germline values: CDR1 SGHAT, CDR2 FQNNGV. The CDR3: CASSFDTEAFF. The DNA of the CDR3 is TGTGCCAGCAGCTTCGACACTGAAGCTTTCTTT.

The V gene is TRBV24-1, the J gene TRBJ2-2; perhaps TRBD2 as D (5 bases). CDR3 length: 17 residues. Looked up from germline, CDR1 is KGHDR and CDR2 is SFDVKD. Trimming took off 1 base at V and 1 base at J, with 12 bases between the two ends. This CDR3 is CATSDLDLALNTGELFF. The CDR3 coding sequence is TGTGCCACCAGTGATTTAGACCTAGCTTTGAACACCGGGGAGCTGTTTTTT.

The chain links TRBV18 to TRBJ1-2, with D perhaps matching TRBD1 (5 bases). Trimming shortened V by 0 bases and J by 8 bases, and 10 bases separated the two germline ends. Germline V gene data show CDR1 as KGHSH and CDR2 as LQKENI. CDR3 length: 13 amino acids. CDR3 sequence reads: CASSPPQGNGYTF. Here the CDR3 DNA reads TGTGCCAGCTCACCACCGCAGGGAAACGGCTACACCTTC.

This sequence joins TRBV27 and TRBJ2-1, with D unclear. V shed 6 bases and J shed 2 bases, with 2 bases lying between them. The germline gives CDR1 MNHEY, CDR2 SMNVEV (reference sequence). CDR3 size: 11 residues. The CDR3 bases are TGTGCCAGCAGCACCTACAATGAGCAGTTCTTC. This translates into CASSTYNEQFF.

This chain links TRBV3-1 (or the pseudogene TRBV3-2) with TRBJ2-3, with 8 bases matching TRBD2. CDR3 length: 16 residues. CDR1 LGHDT and CDR2 YNNKEL come from the germline V gene (reference sequence). V dropped 1 base and J dropped 8; count of bases not matched to a gene: 11. CDR3 DNA sequence: TGTGCCAGCAGCCAAGGCGGCGGGGGGCTAGCTGGTACGCAGTATTTT. It translates to CASSQGGGGLAGTQYF.

V is TRBV7-2 and J is TRBJ2-7; 8 nucleotides agree with TRBD2. Per germline, CDR1 SGHTA and CDR2 FQGNSA. The length of the CDR3 is 15 residues. The junction had 4 bases not matched to a gene; V was cut back by 0 bases and J by 3 bases. This chain's CDR3 is CASSLAGTSNYEQYF. The DNA of the CDR3 is TGTGCCAGCAGCTTAGCCGGGACTAGTAACTACGAGCAGTACTTC.

This clone occurred a few times. The chain joins TRBV7-3 to TRBJ2-7; 7 bases are a match to TRBD2. The CDR3 length is 16 residues. In germline, CDR1 is SGHTA, CDR2 FQGTGA. After removal of 5 bases from V and 7 bases from J, the junction contained 17 bases not matched to a gene. The CDR3 here is CASSAESGNLSWEQYF. As DNA, the CDR3 is TGTGCCAGCAGCGCAGAAAGCGGGAATCTTTCATGGGAGCAGTACTTC.

The V gene is TRBV29-1, the J gene TRBJ2-5; 7 bases are a match to TRBD1. Germline CDR1 and CDR2: SQVTM and ANQGSEA. Unmatched junction bases numbered 7, after V lost 4 bases and J lost 2 bases. The CDR3 totals 14 residues. As DNA, the CDR3 is TGCAGCGTTGCTTCCGACAGGGCTCAAGAGACCCAGTACTTC. This gives the protein CSVASDRAQETQYF.

CDR3 sequence reads: CASSYSSLAGDTQYF. CDR3 DNA sequence: TGTGCCAGCAGTTACTCGTCGCTAGCTGGGGATACGCAGTATTTT. J is TRBJ2-3 and V is TRBV6-6, with a weak D call TRBD2 (5 bases). Looked up from germline, CDR1 is MNHNY and CDR2 is SVGAGI (reference sequence). V lost 0 bases, J lost 6 bases, and 13 bases lay in between. The CDR3 is made up of 15 amino acids.

This clone was seen only a few times. This sequence joins TRBV13 and TRBJ2-5; TRBD2 agrees at 7 bases. CDR1 and CDR2 (germline): PRHDT, FYEKMQ (reference sequence). CDR3 length equals 15 residues. V gave up 5 bases and J gave up 4 bases; unmatched junction bases: 10. CDR3 DNA sequence: TGTGCCAGCAGCCTCGGGGGGATGGTAAGAGAGACCCAGTACTTC. Amino acid sequence: CASSLGGMVRETQYF.

The gene calls are TRBV5-1 and TRBJ2-1; 9 nucleotides line up with TRBD1. Trimming at V came to 6 bases and at J to 4 bases, leaving 8 bases not matched to a gene. The CDR3 runs 15 residues. Germline V CDR1 and CDR2: SGHRS, YFSETQ. The CDR3: CASTMDRGKYNEQFF. CDR3 DNA sequence: TGCGCCAGCACCATGGACAGGGGCAAATACAATGAGCAGTTCTTC. Full variable domain (outside the CDR3, taken from reference TRBV5-1 and TRBJ2-1): KAGVTQTPRYLIKTRGQQVTLSCSPISGHRSVSWYQQTPGQGLQFLFEYFSETQRNKGNFPGRFSGRQFSNSRSEMNVSTLELGDSALYLCASTMDRGKYNEQFFGPGTRLTVL.

The rearrangement joins TRBV9 to TRBJ2-1, with 16 positions matching TRBD2. J lost 1 base, V lost 4 bases, and 8 bases had no gene match. The CDR3 length is 19 residues. Per the germline V gene, CDR1 is SGDLS and CDR2 is YYNGEE. As DNA, the CDR3 is TGTGCCAGCAGCTCGGGGACTAGCGGGGGGGCCCTGTCCTACAATGAGCAGTTCTTC. Residues: CASSSGTSGGALSYNEQFF.

The sample holds a few counts of this clone. The CDR3 loop reads CASSPRAGTMMNTEAFF. CDR3 DNA: TGCGCCAGCAGCCCCCGGGCCGGGACAATGATGAACACTGAAGCTTTCTTT. V gene TRBV5-1 combines with J gene TRBJ1-1, with D possibly matching TRBD1 (6 bases). V was pared by 4 bases and J by 0 bases, with 19 bases between. The CDR3 length is 17 residues. Germline V gene data show CDR1 as SGHRS and CDR2 as YFSETQ.

This clone was recorded a few times. The genes are TRBV6-5 and TRBJ1-1; no firm D call. The CDR3 is 14 amino acids. Germline V gene data show CDR1 as MNHEY and CDR2 as SVGAGI. V was trimmed by 2 bases and J by 8 bases, leaving 15 bases between them. CDR3 sequence: CASSYPGLADEAFF. The CDR3 coding sequence is TGTGCCAGCAGTTACCCTGGACTGGCCGACGAAGCTTTCTTT.

V gene TRBV30 combines with J gene TRBJ2-4; 9 bases line up with TRBD1. J was trimmed by 8 bases and V by 4 bases; bases with no gene match: 6. The CDR3 contains 13 residues. Germline V gives CDR1 GTSNPN, CDR2 SVGIG (reference sequence). For the CDR3, the DNA is TGTGCCTGGACTAAAGACAGGGGGGACATTCAGTACTTC. It is translated as CAWTKDRGDIQYF.

The CDR3 bases are TGTGCCAGCAGCTTGCCGGGACAGGGTTACAATGAGCAGTTCTTC. It specifies CASSLPGQGYNEQFF. The chain combines TRBV5-8 with TRBJ2-1; 9 bases map to TRBD1. CDR1 is SGHTS, CDR2 YDEGEE, per germline. This CDR3 contains 15 residues. The V gene end was trimmed by 1 base and the J gene end by 4 bases; junction bases not matched to a gene: 3. Complete variable domain (other parts from reference TRBV5-8 and TRBJ2-1): EAGVTQSPTHLIKTRGQQATLRCSPISGHTSVYWYQQALGLGLQFLLWYDEGEERNRGNFPPRFSGRQFPNYSSELNVNALELEDSALYLCASSLPGQGYNEQFFGPGTRLTVL.

The rearrangement joins TRBV11-2 to TRBJ2-7; D is possibly TRBD1 (5 bases). The CDR3 runs to 15 residues. Trimming left V 3 bases short and J 0 bases short, with 12 bases between. CDR1 and CDR2 from the germline V gene are SGHAT and FQNNGV. DNA of the CDR3: TGTGCCAGCAGCTTGTCGCTGGACACCTCCTACGAGCAGTACTTC. It encodes CASSLSLDTSYEQYF.

The chain joins TRBV2 to TRBJ1-4, with TRBD1 matching over 9 bases. The CDR3 is made up of 18 amino acids. The junction had 11 bases not matched to a gene; V was cut back by 4 bases and J by 2 bases. Per the germline V gene, CDR1 is SNHLY and CDR2 is FYNNEI. The CDR3 DNA sequence: TGTGCCAGCAGTGGACAGGGGGTACCCATAAGGACTAATGAAAAACTGTTTTTT. Protein: CASSGQGVPIRTNEKLFF.

The gene calls are TRBV27 and TRBJ2-7; 7 bases are a match to TRBD1. The germline CDR1 and CDR2 sequences are MNHEY and SMNVEV (reference sequence). Unmatched junction bases numbered 11, after V lost 6 bases and J lost 3 bases. The length of the CDR3 is 15 residues. This chain's CDR3 is CASSTPGQVDYEQYF. The CDR3 region has the DNA TGTGCCAGCAGCACCCCAGGACAGGTTGACTACGAGCAGTACTTC.

This chain links TRBV30 with TRBJ2-5; 14 bases are a match to TRBD2. Germline loops: CDR1 GTSNPN, CDR2 SVGIG (reference sequence). The CDR3 loop spans 13 amino acids. The CDR3 sequence: CAFGLAGGMTQYF. For the CDR3, the DNA is TGTGCATTTGGACTAGCGGGAGGTATGACCCAGTACTTC. Using reference TRBV30 and TRBJ2-5 for the parts outside the CDR3, the full variable domain is SQTIHQWPATLVQPVGSPLSLECTVEGTSNPNLYWYRQAAGRGLQLLFYSVGIGQISSEVPQNLSASRPQDRQFILSSKKLLLSDSGFYLCAFGLAGGMTQYFGPGTRLLVL.

This chain links TRBV16 with TRBJ1-5, with 8 bases fitting TRBD1. The germline CDR1 and CDR2 sequences are KGHSY and FQNENV. This CDR3 contains 15 residues. After removal of 2 bases from V and 6 bases from J, the junction contained 6 bases not matched to a gene. The CDR3: CASSQNTGGSQPQHF. Here the CDR3 DNA reads TGTGCCAGCAGCCAAAATACAGGGGGAAGTCAGCCCCAGCATTTT.

This clone was found once. This sequence joins TRBV27 and TRBJ2-2; 10 bases map to TRBD1. The CDR3 contains 14 residues. Trimming cost V 7 bases and J 6 bases; bases outside gene matches: 5. In germline, CDR1 is MNHEY, CDR2 SMNVEV (reference sequence). Here the CDR3 reads CASKGQGHSGELFF. The CDR3 DNA is TGTGCCAGCAAGGGACAGGGGCATTCCGGGGAGCTGTTTTTT.

The genes are TRBV4-1 and TRBJ2-7; 14 nucleotides match TRBD2. Germline V gene lookup returns CDR1 MGHRA and CDR2 YSYEKL. V was pared by 4 bases and J by 5 bases, with 7 bases of the junction left unmatched. CDR3 length equals 16 residues. The CDR3 bases are TGCGCCAGCAGCCGCGGGACTAGCGGGAGCCCGAACGAGCAGTACTTC. Translating it yields CASSRGTSGSPNEQYF.

This chain links TRBV12-3 or TRBV12-4 with TRBJ2-7; 9 bases match TRBD2. V was pared by 4 bases and J by 3 bases, with 1 base of the junction left unmatched. This CDR3 is 13 amino acids long. The CDR3 bases are TGTGCCAGCAGTTCTAGCGGGGACTACGAGCAGTACTTC. Protein sequence: CASSSSGDYEQYF.

The chain combines TRBV9 with TRBJ2-3; 7 bases align to TRBD2. The CDR3 consists of 16 residues. V lost 3 bases to trimming and J lost 1 base; unmatched junction nucleotides: 8. Per the germline V gene, CDR1 is SGDLS and CDR2 is YYNGEE. In nucleotides, the CDR3 is TGTGCCAGCAGCGCCGGACTAGGGCCTGGCACAGATACGCAGTATTTT. This encodes CASSAGLGPGTDTQYF.